These 15 T cell receptor beta chains were all obtained from the same sample, sequenced in a study of cytomegalovirus exposure and HLA in healthy donors. The PCR used 60 Vbeta and 13 Jbeta primers. Assay used: immunoSEQ multiplex PCR; TCRdb lists only in-frame clones, some missing. The sample contains roughly 160,000 clones, around 69% of which appear only once. Sequenced material: PBMCs. The receptors come from a woman younger than 45 in good health and CMV-seronegative.

This chain joins TRBV7-9 and TRBJ2-7; no clear D. V lost 1 base, J lost 4 bases, and 8 bases lay in between. This CDR3 contains 13 residues. CDR1 is SEHNR, CDR2 FQNEAQ, per germline (reference sequence). The CDR3 reads CASSLGKQYEQYF. The CDR3 nucleotides are TGTGCCAGCAGCTTAGGGAAACAGTACGAGCAGTACTTC.

The chain has TRBV27 and TRBJ2-1; D call uncertain. The CDR3 runs to 14 residues. Trimming shortened V by 5 bases and J by 4 bases, and 12 bases separated the two germline ends. From germline, CDR1 is MNHEY and CDR2 SMNVEV (reference sequence). The CDR3 reads CASSPPSVYNEQFF. The CDR3 DNA is TGTGCCAGCAGTCCCCCCAGCGTTTACAATGAGCAGTTCTTC.

The chain has TRBV5-1 and TRBJ2-5; the match to TRBD2 covers 11 bases. Per the germline V gene, CDR1 is SGHRS and CDR2 is YFSETQ. CDR3 size: 20 residues. V lost 7 bases and J lost 4; bases outside the gene matches: 24. The CDR3 spells CASHAGGTGLAGGALETQYF. CDR3 bases: TGCGCCAGCCATGCTGGTGGGACAGGCCTAGCGGGAGGCGCATTAGAGACCCAGTACTTC.

The chain uses TRBV7-2 and TRBJ2-1, with D tentatively TRBD2 (6 bases). The CDR3 sequence is 15 residues long. Trimming took off 3 bases at V and 1 base at J, with 10 bases between the two ends. In germline, CDR1 is SGHTA, CDR2 FQGNSA. This CDR3 is CASSFWGGSYNEQFF. The CDR3 DNA sequence: TGTGCCAGCAGCTTTTGGGGAGGATCCTACAATGAGCAGTTCTTC.

This chain uses TRBV9 with TRBJ2-2, with a possible D match to TRBD2 (6 bases). V was pared by 7 bases and J by 0 bases, with 10 bases between. CDR3 length: 14 residues. Germline V gives CDR1 SGDLS, CDR2 YYNGEE. DNA for the CDR3: TGTGCCAGCTCCCGGGAGCCGAACACCGGGGAGCTGTTTTTT. This sequence encodes CASSREPNTGELFF.

This clone occurred once. The chain carries TRBV9 and TRBJ2-7; no clear D gene. Trimming cost V 2 bases and J 9 bases, with 9 bases left between them. The germline V gene has CDR1 SGDLS and CDR2 YYNGEE. The CDR3 contains 11 residues. The CDR3 region has the DNA TGTGCCAGCAGCGTGTCTGGCTTGCAGTACTTC. This codes for CASSVSGLQYF.

In this sample, this clone turned up a few times. This chain uses TRBV19 with TRBJ2-5; D perhaps matches TRBD1 (5 bases). Germline V gene lookup returns CDR1 LNHDA and CDR2 SQIVND (reference sequence). There are 13 residues in the CDR3. Trimming left V 3 bases short and J 2 bases short, with 7 bases between. DNA of the CDR3: TGTGCCAGTAGTATCCGACAGCAAGAGACCCAGTACTTC. Translation gives CASSIRQQETQYF.

The gene calls are TRBV2 and TRBJ2-1; 13 bases line up with TRBD2. Per the germline V gene, CDR1 is SNHLY and CDR2 is FYNNEI. The CDR3 has 13 residues. Germline trimming cut 4 bases from V and 12 bases from J; bases unmatched to any gene: 3. For the CDR3, the DNA is TGTGCCAGCAGTGGGACTAGCGGGAGCAGGCAGTTCTTC. Translating it yields CASSGTSGSRQFF.

This clone occurred a few times. This chain uses TRBV14 with TRBJ2-1; weak D call: TRBD1 (6 bases). CDR3 length: 17 residues. Trimming stripped 3 bases from V and 5 bases from J, with 20 bases between. Germline values: CDR1 SGHDN, CDR2 FVKESK. In DNA form, the CDR3 reads TGTGCCAGCAGCCACAGACTTTTGTGGACAGAGGACAATGAGCAGTTCTTC. As protein: CASSHRLLWTEDNEQFF.

The chain combines TRBV28 with TRBJ2-2, with TRBD2 matching over 7 bases. Germline V gene data show CDR1 as MDHEN and CDR2 as SYDVKM. The V segment lost 5 bases and the J segment 0 bases; nucleotides outside the gene matches: 6. This CDR3 has 16 residues. Here the CDR3 DNA reads TGTGCCAGCAGTGCCGGACTAGGGGCGAACACCGGGGAGCTGTTTTTT. Its protein product is CASSAGLGANTGELFF.

V is TRBV9 and J is TRBJ2-2; D gene ambiguous. V lost 0 bases and J lost 6, with 3 bases in between. The CDR3 has 12 residues. Germline CDR1 and CDR2: SGDLS and YYNGEE. The CDR3 is CASSVVAGELFF. CDR3 DNA sequence: TGTGCCAGCAGCGTAGTAGCCGGGGAGCTGTTTTTT.

The gene calls are TRBV9 and TRBJ2-5; 14 nucleotides match TRBD2. The CDR3 consists of 16 residues. Trimming cost V 3 bases and J 2 bases; bases outside gene matches: 3. Germline CDR1 is SGDLS and CDR2 is YYNGEE. This CDR3 reads CASSEGLAGGQETQYF. DNA of the CDR3: TGTGCCAGCAGCGAAGGACTAGCGGGGGGACAAGAGACCCAGTACTTC.

The J gene is TRBJ2-5, the V gene TRBV5-4; D uncertain. The CDR3 spans 15 residues. The V gene lost 0 bases and the J gene lost 2 bases, with 11 bases spanning the gap. Germline V gene sequence: CDR1 SGHNT, CDR2 YYREEE (reference sequence). As DNA, the CDR3 is TGTGCCAGCAGCTTGGACAGAACACAGCAAGAGACCCAGTACTTC. Residues: CASSLDRTQQETQYF.

The rearrangement links TRBV10-2 to TRBJ1-3; no definite D call. Germline-derived CDR1 and CDR2 are WSHSY and SAAADI. Trimming cost V 3 bases and J 0 bases, with 9 bases left between them. The CDR3 consists of 15 residues. CDR3 bases: TGCGCCAGCAGTGAAAGGGAGGTCTCTGGAAACACCATATATTTT. Translated: CASSEREVSGNTIYF.

V and J are TRBV2 and TRBJ2-5; tentatively, D is TRBD2 (6 bases). Germline loops: CDR1 SNHLY, CDR2 FYNNEI. With 4 bases removed from V and 4 bases from J, the gap between germline ends came to 13 bases. This CDR3 is built from 14 residues. The CDR3 sequence: CASSARREGETQYF. DNA of the CDR3: TGTGCCAGCAGTGCCAGGAGGGAAGGAGAGACCCAGTACTTC. The whole variable domain, filled in from reference TRBV2 and TRBJ2-5, reads EPEVTQTPSHQVTQMGQEVILRCVPISNHLYFYWYRQILGQKVEFLVSFYNNEISEKSEIFDDQFSVERPDGSNFTLKIRSTKLEDSAMYFCASSARREGETQYFGPGTRLLVL.